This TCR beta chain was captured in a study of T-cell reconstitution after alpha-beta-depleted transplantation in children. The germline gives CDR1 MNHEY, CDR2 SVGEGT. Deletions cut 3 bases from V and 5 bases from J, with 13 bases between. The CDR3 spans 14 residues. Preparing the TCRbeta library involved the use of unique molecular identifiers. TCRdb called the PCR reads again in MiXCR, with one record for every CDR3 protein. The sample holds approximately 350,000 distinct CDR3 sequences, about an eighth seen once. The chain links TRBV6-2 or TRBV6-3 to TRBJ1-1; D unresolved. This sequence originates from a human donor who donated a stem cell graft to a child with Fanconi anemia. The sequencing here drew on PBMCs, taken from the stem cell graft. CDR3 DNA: TGTGCCAGCAGTTATAAACAGTTAGGAACTGAAGCTTTCTTT. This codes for CASSYKQLGTEAFF.